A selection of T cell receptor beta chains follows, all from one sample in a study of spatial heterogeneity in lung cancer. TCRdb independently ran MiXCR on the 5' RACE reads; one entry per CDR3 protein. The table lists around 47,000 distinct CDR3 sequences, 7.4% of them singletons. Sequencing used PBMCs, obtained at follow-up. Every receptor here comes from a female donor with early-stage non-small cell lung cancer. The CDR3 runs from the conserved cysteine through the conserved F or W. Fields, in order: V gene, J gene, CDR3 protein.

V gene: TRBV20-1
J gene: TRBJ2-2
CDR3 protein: CSARAGGGNTGELFF

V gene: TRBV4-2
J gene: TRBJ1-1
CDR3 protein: CASSQDAGARMEAFF

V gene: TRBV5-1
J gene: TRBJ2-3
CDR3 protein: CASSLGTSGAQGTDTQYF

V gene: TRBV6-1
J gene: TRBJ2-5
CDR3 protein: CASSEPNQETQYF

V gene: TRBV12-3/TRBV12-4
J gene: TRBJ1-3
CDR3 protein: CASSGDREGNTIYF

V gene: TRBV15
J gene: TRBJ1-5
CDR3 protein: CATSRVYQGPQHF

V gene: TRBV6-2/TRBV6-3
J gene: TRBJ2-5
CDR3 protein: CASSLLTPTQYF

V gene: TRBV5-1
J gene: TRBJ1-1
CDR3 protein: CASSLEGANTEAFF

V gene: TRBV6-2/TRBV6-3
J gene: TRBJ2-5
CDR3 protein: CASSYSFRDLQETQYF

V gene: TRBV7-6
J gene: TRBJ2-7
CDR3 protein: CASSLGLLGPAPEQYF

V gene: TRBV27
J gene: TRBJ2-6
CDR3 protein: CASSLWASTLAGANVLTF

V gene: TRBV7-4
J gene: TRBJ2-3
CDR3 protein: CASSNRRSGTDTQYF

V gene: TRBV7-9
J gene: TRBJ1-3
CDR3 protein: CASSPRTLARPSSGNTIYF

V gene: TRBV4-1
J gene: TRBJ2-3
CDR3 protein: CASSQALTDTQYF

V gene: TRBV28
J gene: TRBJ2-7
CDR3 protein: CASSFIGRVPYEQYF

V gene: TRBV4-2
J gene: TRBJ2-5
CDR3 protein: CASSQGDTRQETQYF

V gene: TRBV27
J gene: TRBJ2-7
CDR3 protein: CATVDHNTYEQYF

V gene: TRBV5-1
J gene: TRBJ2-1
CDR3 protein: CASSLALASSYNEQFF

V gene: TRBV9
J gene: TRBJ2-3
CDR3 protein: CASSVSVGGSIVSDTQYF

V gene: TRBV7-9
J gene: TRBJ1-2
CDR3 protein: CASSLAEQGNYGYTF

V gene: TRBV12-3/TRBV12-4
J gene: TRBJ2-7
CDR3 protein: CASSLIPQGMQYF

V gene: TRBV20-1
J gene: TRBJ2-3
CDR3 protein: CSARGVTQYF

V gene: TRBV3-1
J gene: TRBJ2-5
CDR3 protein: CASSPKIQETQYF

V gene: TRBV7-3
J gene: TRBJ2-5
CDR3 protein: CASSIGTSETQYF

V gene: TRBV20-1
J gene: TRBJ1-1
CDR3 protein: CSARDTTGSSTEAFF

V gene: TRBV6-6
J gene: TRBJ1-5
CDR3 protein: CASSYSKVNQPQHF

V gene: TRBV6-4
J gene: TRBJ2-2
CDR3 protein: CASSRQGGSGELFF